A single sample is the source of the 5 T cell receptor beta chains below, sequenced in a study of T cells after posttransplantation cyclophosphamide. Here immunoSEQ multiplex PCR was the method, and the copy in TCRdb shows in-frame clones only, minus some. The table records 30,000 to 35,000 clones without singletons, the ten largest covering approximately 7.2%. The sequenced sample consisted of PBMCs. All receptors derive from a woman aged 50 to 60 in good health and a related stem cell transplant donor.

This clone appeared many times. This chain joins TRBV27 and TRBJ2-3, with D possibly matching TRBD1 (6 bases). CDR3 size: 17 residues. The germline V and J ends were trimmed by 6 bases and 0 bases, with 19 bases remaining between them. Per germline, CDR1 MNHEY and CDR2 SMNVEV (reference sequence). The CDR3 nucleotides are TGTGCCAGCAGAGGGGACACCGCTTATACTAGCACAGATACGCAGTATTTT. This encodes CASRGDTAYTSTDTQYF.

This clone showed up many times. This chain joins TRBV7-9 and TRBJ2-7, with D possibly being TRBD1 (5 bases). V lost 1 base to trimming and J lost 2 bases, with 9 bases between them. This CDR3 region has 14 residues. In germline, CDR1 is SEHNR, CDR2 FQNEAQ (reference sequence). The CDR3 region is CASSLGSGPYEQYF. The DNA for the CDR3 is TGTGCCAGCAGCTTAGGGTCAGGGCCCTACGAGCAGTACTTC.

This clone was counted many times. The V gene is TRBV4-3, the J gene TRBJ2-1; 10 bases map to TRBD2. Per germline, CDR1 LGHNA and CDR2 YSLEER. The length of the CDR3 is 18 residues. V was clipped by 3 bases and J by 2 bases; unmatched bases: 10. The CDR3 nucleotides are TGCGCCAGCAGCCAGAATATATTAAGCGGGAGGGCCTACAATGAGCAGTTCTTC. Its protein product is CASSQNILSGRAYNEQFF.

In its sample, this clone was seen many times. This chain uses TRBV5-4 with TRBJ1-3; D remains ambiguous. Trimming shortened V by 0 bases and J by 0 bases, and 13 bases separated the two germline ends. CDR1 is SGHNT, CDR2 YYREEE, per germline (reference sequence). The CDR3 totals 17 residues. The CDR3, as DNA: TGTGCCAGCAGCTTGGATGGTGAGCCCTACTCTGGAAACACCATATATTTT. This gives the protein CASSLDGEPYSGNTIYF.

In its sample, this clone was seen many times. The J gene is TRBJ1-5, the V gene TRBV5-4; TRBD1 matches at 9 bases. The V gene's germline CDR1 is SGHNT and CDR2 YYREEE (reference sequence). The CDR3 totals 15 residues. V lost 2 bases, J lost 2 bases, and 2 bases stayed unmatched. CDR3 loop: CASSLGTGRNQPQHF. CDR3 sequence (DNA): TGTGCCAGCAGCTTAGGGACAGGGCGCAATCAGCCCCAGCATTTT.